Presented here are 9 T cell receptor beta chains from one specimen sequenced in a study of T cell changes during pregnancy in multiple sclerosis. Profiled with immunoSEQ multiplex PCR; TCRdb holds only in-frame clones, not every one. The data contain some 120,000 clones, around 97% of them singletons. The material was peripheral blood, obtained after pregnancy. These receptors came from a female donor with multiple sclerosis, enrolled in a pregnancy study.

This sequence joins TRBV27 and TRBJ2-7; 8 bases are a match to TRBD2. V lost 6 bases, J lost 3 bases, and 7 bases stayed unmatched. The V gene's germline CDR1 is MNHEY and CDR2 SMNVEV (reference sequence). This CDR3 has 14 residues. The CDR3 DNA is TGTGCCAGCAGGGAGGTAGCGGGAAGCTACGAGCAGTACTTC. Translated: CASREVAGSYEQYF.

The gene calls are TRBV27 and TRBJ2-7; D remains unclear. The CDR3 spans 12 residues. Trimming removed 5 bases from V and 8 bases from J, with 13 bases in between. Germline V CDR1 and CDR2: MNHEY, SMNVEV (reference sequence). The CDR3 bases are TGTGCCAGCAGTAGCCCCCTGGGCCAGCAGTACTTC. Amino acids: CASSSPLGQQYF.

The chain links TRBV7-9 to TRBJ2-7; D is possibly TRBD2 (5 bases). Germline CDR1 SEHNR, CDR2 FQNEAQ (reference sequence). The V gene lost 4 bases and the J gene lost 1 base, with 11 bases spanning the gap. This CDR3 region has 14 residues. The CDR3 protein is CASSSTSLSYEQYF. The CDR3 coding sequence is TGTGCCAGCAGCTCTACTAGTCTGTCCTACGAGCAGTACTTC.

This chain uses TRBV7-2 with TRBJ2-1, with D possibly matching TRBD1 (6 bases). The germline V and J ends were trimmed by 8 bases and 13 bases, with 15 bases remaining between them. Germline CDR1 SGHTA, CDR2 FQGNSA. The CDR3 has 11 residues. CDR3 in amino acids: CASVQLGQQFF. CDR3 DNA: TGTGCCAGCGTCCAGTTGGGACAACAGTTCTTC.

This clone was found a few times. For the CDR3, the DNA is TGTGCCAGCTGGTTTCTCGGGAACCCCACGCTGTTTTTT. Translating gives CASWFLGNPTLFF. The chain links TRBV6-6 to TRBJ2-2; perhaps TRBD2 as D (5 bases). The V gene lost 8 bases and the J gene lost 13 bases, with 20 bases spanning the gap. CDR3 length: 13 residues. CDR1 and CDR2 from the germline V gene are MNHNY and SVGAGI (reference sequence).

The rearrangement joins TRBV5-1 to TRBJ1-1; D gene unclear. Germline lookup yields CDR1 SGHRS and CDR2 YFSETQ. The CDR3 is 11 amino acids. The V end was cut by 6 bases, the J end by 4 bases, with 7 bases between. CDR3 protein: CASTAGTEAFF. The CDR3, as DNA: TGCGCCAGCACTGCGGGCACTGAAGCTTTCTTT.

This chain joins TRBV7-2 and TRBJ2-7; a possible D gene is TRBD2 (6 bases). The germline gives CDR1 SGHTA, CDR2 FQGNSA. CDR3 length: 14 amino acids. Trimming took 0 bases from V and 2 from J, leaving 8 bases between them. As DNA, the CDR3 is TGTGCCAGCAGCTTAGCCCCTAGCGCCTACGAGCAGTACTTC. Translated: CASSLAPSAYEQYF.

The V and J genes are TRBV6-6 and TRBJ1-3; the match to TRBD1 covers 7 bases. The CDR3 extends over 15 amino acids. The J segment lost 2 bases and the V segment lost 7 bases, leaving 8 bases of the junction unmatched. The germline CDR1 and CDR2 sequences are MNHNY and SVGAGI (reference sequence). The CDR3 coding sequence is TGTGCCAGCAACCCATTGACAGGGACTGGAAACACCATATATTTT. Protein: CASNPLTGTGNTIYF.

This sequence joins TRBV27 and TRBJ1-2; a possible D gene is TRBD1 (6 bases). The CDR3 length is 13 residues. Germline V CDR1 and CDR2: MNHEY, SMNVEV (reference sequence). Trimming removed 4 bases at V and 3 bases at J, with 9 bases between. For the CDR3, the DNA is TGTGCCAGCAGTTCCCACAGGGACTATGGCTACACCTTC. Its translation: CASSSHRDYGYTF.